This T cell receptor beta chain was captured by sequencing in a study of cytomegalovirus exposure and HLA in healthy donors (dated by TCRdb to the late 2010s). Regarding the research as a whole: The 666 repertoires of the first cohort and the 120 or so validation repertoires were produced on the same platform, according to a later analysis. The study aimed to test whether signatures of past pathogen exposure could be identified by cataloging public T cell receptors. A separate validation cohort of approximately 120 different subjects was used in addition to the roughly 640-subject first cohort. The study combined high-throughput TCR immunosequencing, statistical association of individual TCRs with disease status, and machine learning to predict cytomegalovirus infection status. Study-level results and caveats: A later analysis had no HLA typing for the validation cohort, so co-occurrence there was scored across all 120 repertoires. A total of 150 to 200 TCR beta chains were listed by the study as associated with cytomegalovirus. The authors suggested that the approach could potentially be extended to other disease states and immunological phenotypes. Most TCR sequences were observed very rarely across donors, whereas some public TCRs were present in many individuals. In both the original and validation cohorts, the classifier was reported to diagnose cytomegalovirus status with high specificity and sensitivity. In vitro tests confirmed that three of the cytomegalovirus-associated TCR beta chains recognize cytomegalovirus antigens. A later analysis found that TCRs clustered in the first cohort also tended to co-occur in the 120 validation repertoires, with more than 90% of cluster scores above 0.

Donors formed part of the validation cohort, which comprised over a hundred subjects and was distinct from the first cohort of roughly 600 subjects. Libraries were prepared through the immunoSEQ multiplex PCR assay. In the authors' own workflow: To diagnose cytomegalovirus status from the catalog of TCR beta chain sequences, a statistical classification framework was built. This immuneACCESS table, as held by TCRdb, lists in-frame sequences with V and J called but not all clones. Of the missing ones, under half trace to an unresolved V gene in checked studies; the others have no known cause. That table is the source of V, J and clone size, and D and trimming were worked out from the DNA. The sample yields 100,000 to 150,000 clones; roughly 89% were counted once. Of the sample, around 1.2% falls within the top ten clones. This clone was recorded only once. Its antigen remains unidentified. Per-base quality was not reported, and no clone a single base away is much larger than it.

V trim: 2 bases; J trim: 3 bases; unmatched bases: 7. The CDR3 runs 15 amino acids, cysteine and valine included. Just the 45-base CDR3 DNA is kept, in frame starting at base 1. CDR1 SNHLY and CDR2 FYNNEI were looked up in the germline V gene. The rearrangement combines TRBV2 with TRBJ2-7; a stretch of 7 junction bases matches TRBD1. This TCR was sampled from a woman aged 18-29 years in good health and CMV-seronegative. The sample comprised PBMCs. The DNA is as follows: TGTGCCAGCAGTGAAATTGGGACAGTAGTCTACGAGCAGTACGTC. It codes for CASSEIGTVVYEQYV.